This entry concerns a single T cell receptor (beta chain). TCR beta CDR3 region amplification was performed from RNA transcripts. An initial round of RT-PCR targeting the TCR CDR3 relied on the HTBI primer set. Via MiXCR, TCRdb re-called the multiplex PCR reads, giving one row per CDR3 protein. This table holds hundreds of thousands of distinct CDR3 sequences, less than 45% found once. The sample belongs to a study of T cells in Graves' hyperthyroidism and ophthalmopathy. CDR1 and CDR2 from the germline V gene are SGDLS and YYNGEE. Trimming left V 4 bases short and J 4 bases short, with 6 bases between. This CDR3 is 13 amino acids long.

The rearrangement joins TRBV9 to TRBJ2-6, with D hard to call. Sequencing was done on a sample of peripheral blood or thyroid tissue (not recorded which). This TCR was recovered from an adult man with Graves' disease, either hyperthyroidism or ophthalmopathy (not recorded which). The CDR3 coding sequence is TGTGCCAGCAGCTTGGAGGGGGCCAACGTCCTGACTTTC. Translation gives CASSLEGANVLTF.